This T cell receptor beta chain was observed in a study of T cell repertoires in cytomegalovirus infection (dated by TCRdb to the late 2010s). Study-level background: Alongside well-studied HLA-B-restricted epitopes, the peptide stimulations were aimed at recently identified HLA-C-restricted CMV epitopes, whose presentation resists viral immunomodulation. Because public TCR beta signatures pointed to carriage of CMV infection together with the matching HLA type, the HLA type of each donor mattered for the analysis.

As to this clonotype: The antigen this receptor binds is unknown. A single base separates this from a much larger clone, so it may be a read error.

The treatment or condition label here, explained by the study, means: in vitro stimulation with specific CMV peptide epitopes to enrich CMV-specific T cells. TCRdb records Illumina HiSeq 1500 as the sequencer. The public reads were reprocessed in TCRdb via fastp at Q25 and MiXCR, keeping in-frame beta chains. One record per CDR3 amino acid sequence lists the most common genes and DNA. The sample table shows around 900,000 distinct CDR3 sequences, and approximately 31% are seen once. The ten top clones hold about 14% of the sample. The paper's findings and limits, for the study overall: In both this cohort and an independent cohort of over 350 donors, the cumulative frequency of public TCR beta family members distinguished carriers of CMV infection plus the relevant HLA type. In the ex vivo response, HLA-C-restricted CMV-specific TCR beta clonotypes were dominant, and in two of eight donors the single most frequent clonotype came from this HLA-C-restricted group.

CDR1 and CDR2 (ENHRY, SYGVKD) derive from the germline V gene. From the cysteine up to the phenylalanine, the CDR3 has a length of 14 residues. Only the CDR3 portion is preserved as DNA: 42 bases, with reading frame beginning at the first base. Trimming takes 2 bases off V and 5 bases off J; junction bases not matched to a gene: 5. The V and J genes are TRBV10-3 and TRBJ1-1; TRBD1 matches 7 bases in the middle. Sample: cultured CD8+ T cells from PBMCs, taken from culture after CMV antigen stimulation. The sequence was obtained from a human donor in good health (CMV status not recorded). Some clones in this sample may be carry-over from other donors' samples. The CDR3 loop reads CAISEIRRGTEAFF. The DNA sequence is given as TGTGCCATCAGTGAGATCCGCAGGGGGACTGAAGCTTTCTTT.